The rows below give T cell receptor beta chains drawn from one sample of a study of CD8+ T cells in alopecia areata. Assay: immunoSEQ multiplex PCR; the TCRdb copy retains only in-frame clones and omits some. The sample contains around 100,000 clones, roughly 56% of which appear only once. The specimen was CD4+ T cells sorted from blood, collected at week 24, from a patient treated with tofacitinib. Receptors originate from a human donor with alopecia areata. The CDR3 runs from the conserved cysteine through the conserved F or W. Each record gives: V gene, CDR3 length, J gene, clone size, D gene, CDR3 protein, CDR3 DNA. The D gene is left open where the match is weak. The size of a clone is reported for some rows only, either as once, few or many, or as a class for expanded clones.

v_call: TRBV7-9; cdr3_length: 13; j_call: TRBJ1-2; clone_size: once; d_call: .; cdr3_aa: CASSPPHGYGYTF; cdr3_nt: TGTGCCAGCAGCCCACCACATGGGTACGGCTACACCTTC
v_call: TRBV6-5; cdr3_length: 14; j_call: TRBJ1-2; clone_size: .; d_call: .; cdr3_aa: CASSLGSVNYGYTF; cdr3_nt: TGTGCCAGCAGCTTGGGATCGGTGAACTATGGCTACACCTTC
v_call: TRBV27; cdr3_length: 14; j_call: TRBJ1-6; clone_size: .; d_call: .; cdr3_aa: CASSYSDLNSPLHF; cdr3_nt: TGTGCCAGCAGTTACAGCGATTTAAATTCACCCCTCCACTTT
v_call: TRBV5-1; cdr3_length: 15; j_call: TRBJ2-7; clone_size: .; d_call: .; cdr3_aa: CASSPQRGRTYEQYF; cdr3_nt: TGCGCCAGCAGCCCCCAAAGGGGCCGGACCTACGAGCAGTACTTC
v_call: TRBV9; cdr3_length: 14; j_call: TRBJ1-5; clone_size: .; d_call: .; cdr3_aa: CASSGGTDHQPQHF; cdr3_nt: TGTGCCAGCAGCGGAGGGACTGACCATCAGCCCCAGCATTTT
v_call: TRBV30; cdr3_length: 13; j_call: TRBJ1-3; clone_size: few; d_call: TRBD1; cdr3_aa: CAWQGARGNTIYF; cdr3_nt: TGTGCCTGGCAGGGGGCGCGAGGAAACACCATATATTTT
v_call: TRBV5-4; cdr3_length: 12; j_call: TRBJ1-2; clone_size: .; d_call: .; cdr3_aa: CASSVNYYGYTF; cdr3_nt: TGTGCCAGCAGCGTTAACTACTATGGCTACACCTTC
v_call: TRBV9; cdr3_length: 16; j_call: TRBJ1-5; clone_size: .; d_call: .; cdr3_aa: CASSAFGGQGNQPQHF; cdr3_nt: TGTGCCAGCAGCGCCTTTGGGGGGCAGGGCAATCAGCCCCAGCATTTT
v_call: TRBV4-2; cdr3_length: 15; j_call: TRBJ2-5; clone_size: .; d_call: TRBD1; cdr3_aa: CASSQGDRAVETQYF; cdr3_nt: TGTGCCAGCAGCCAAGGGGACAGGGCCGTGGAGACCCAGTACTTC
v_call: TRBV29-1; cdr3_length: 14; j_call: TRBJ2-4; clone_size: few; d_call: .; cdr3_aa: CSVSMGPPGDIQYF; cdr3_nt: TGCAGCGTGTCTATGGGGCCTCCGGGGGACATTCAGTACTTC
v_call: TRBV30; cdr3_length: 16; j_call: TRBJ1-1; clone_size: .; d_call: TRBD1; cdr3_aa: CAWSPKGQGENTEAFF; cdr3_nt: TGTGCCTGGAGCCCAAAGGGACAGGGAGAGAACACTGAAGCTTTCTTT
v_call: TRBV2; cdr3_length: 17; j_call: TRBJ1-6; clone_size: .; d_call: .; cdr3_aa: CASSDYGQSRAHSPLHF; cdr3_nt: TGTGCCAGCAGTGATTACGGGCAGAGCAGGGCCCATTCACCCCTCCACTTT
v_call: TRBV29-1; cdr3_length: 13; j_call: TRBJ2-5; clone_size: .; d_call: .; cdr3_aa: CSVTPGQVGTQYF; cdr3_nt: TGCAGCGTTACCCCGGGACAAGTGGGGACCCAGTACTTC
v_call: TRBV29-1; cdr3_length: 14; j_call: TRBJ1-2; clone_size: few; d_call: .; cdr3_aa: CSVEGSGANYGYTF; cdr3_nt: TGCAGCGTTGAAGGTTCAGGGGCCAACTATGGCTACACCTTC
v_call: TRBV6-5; cdr3_length: 11; j_call: TRBJ1-5; clone_size: few; d_call: .; cdr3_aa: CASHGVGPQHF; cdr3_nt: TGTGCCAGCCACGGGGTGGGGCCCCAGCATTTT
v_call: TRBV7-9; cdr3_length: 14; j_call: TRBJ1-1; clone_size: .; d_call: .; cdr3_aa: CASSLKGGNTEAFF; cdr3_nt: TGTGCCAGCAGCTTAAAGGGAGGGAACACTGAAGCTTTCTTT
v_call: TRBV7-8; cdr3_length: 17; j_call: TRBJ2-5; clone_size: .; d_call: TRBD1; cdr3_aa: CASSLGRGTGTKETQYF; cdr3_nt: TGTGCCAGCAGCTTAGGGAGGGGGACAGGGACAAAAGAGACCCAGTACTTC